What follows is one TCR beta chain and its context. The antigen is undetermined. The entry originates in a study of glioma-infiltrating T cells. Study results and limitations: Above-expected tissue-blood divergence occurred in all gliomas, most in low-grade ones. CDR3 overlap between tissue and blood was very small.

V dropped 3 bases and J dropped 6 bases, with 8 bases sitting between them. Per germline, CDR1 DFQATT and CDR2 SNEGSKA (reference sequence). This CDR3 is 11 amino acids long. Amplification of TCR alpha and beta CDR3 regions from RNA used iRepertoire nested multiplex PCR. For one-step reverse transcription and amplification, 100-400 ng of tissue mRNA or PBMC total RNA was used. From the multiplex PCR reads, TCRdb called clonotypes with MiXCR, one entry per CDR3 protein. This table has 150,000 to 200,000 distinct CDR3 sequences, around 30% appearing once. The chain uses TRBV20-1 and TRBJ2-5, with a possible D match to TRBD2 (5 bases). Sample: glioma tissue, nonneoplastic brain tissue, or PBMCs (not recorded which). The origin of this receptor is a human donor with low-grade glioma or glioblastoma, undergoing nonglioma brain surgery, or in good health (not recorded which). As DNA, the CDR3 is TGCAGTGCTAGCGGGAAAAAGACCCAGTACTTC. It specifies CSASGKKTQYF.